The sequence of this T cell receptor beta chain was determined in a study of T-cell memory formation after mild COVID-19. Study overall: TCR clusters were mostly donor specific.

CDR1 and CDR2 from the germline V gene are ENHRY and SYGVKD. After removal of 6 bases from V and 1 base from J, the junction contained 1 base not matched to a gene. CDR3 length: 14 amino acids. As to this clonotype: Its antigen is currently unknown.

Overall study findings and caveats: Clones contracting over day 15 to 85 were CD4/CD8 balanced, with later expanders leaning CD4+.

TCRdb reanalysed the 5' RACE reads using MiXCR and keeps one entry per CDR3 protein. The table includes around 390,000 distinct CDR3 sequences, 15% to 20% detected once. The chain employs TRBV10-3 and TRBJ2-2; 8 bases match TRBD1. The receptor comes from a man younger than 35 who had mild COVID-19 (a few samples of this study predate the infection). Cell type and time point are not known. The sequenced sample was PBMCs or a T cell subset sorted from them (not recorded which). CDR3 nucleotides: TGTGCCATCAGGGGGACAGGGAACACCGGGGAGCTGTTTTTT. Amino acids: CAIRGTGNTGELFF.